This TCR beta chain stems from a study of regulatory T cells in long-lasting Graves disease. This clonotype was observed many times. Its antigen is unknown. In germline, CDR1 is WSHSY, CDR2 SAAADI. Trimming took 5 bases from V and 3 from J; bases not matched to a gene: 4. The CDR3 extends over 14 amino acids. Researchers made TCR beta libraries by using iRepertoire HTBI primers and running Arm-PCR on CDR3 regions. TCRdb fed the multiplex PCR reads into MiXCR, producing one record per CDR3 protein. This repertoire shows approximately 350,000 distinct CDR3 sequences, around 23% found once; its top ten account for approximately 30%. Indicated time point: persistent/refractory GD, antithyroid drugs over 5 years with positive TRAb. From PBMCs, RNA was extracted and then used to make the TCR library. Patients with Graves' disease were diagnosed by American Thyroid Association guidelines. EDTA tubes received approximately 9 milliliters of drawn peripheral blood.

Whole-study findings and limits: Favored usage of TRBV28, TRBJ1-2 and TRBJ2-5 was recorded in persistent disease.

The chain couples TRBV10-2 to TRBJ1-5; 7 bases are shared with TRBD1. Sequences were derived from peripheral blood mononuclear cells (PBMCs), sampled when the disease was refractory, from a patient treated with antithyroid drugs. This clonotype was obtained from a woman aged 40 to 50 with Graves disease. This chain's CDR3 is CASSLDRNNQPQHF. CDR3 coding DNA: TGCGCCAGCAGTTTGGACAGGAACAATCAGCCCCAGCATTTT.